These T cell receptor beta chains were read from a single sample in a study of cytomegalovirus exposure and HLA in healthy donors. Assay used: immunoSEQ multiplex PCR; TCRdb lists only in-frame clones, some missing. Here the sample spans some 110,000 clones, about 79% being singletons. Material for sequencing was PBMCs. Every receptor here comes from a man between 45 and 60 years old in good health and CMV-seronegative. The CDR3 runs from the conserved cysteine through the conserved F or W. A D gene is named only where the DNA matches it firmly. For some rows the clone size is stated as once, few or many, or as a class when expanded; others skip it.

d_gene: .; abundance: .; j_gene: TRBJ2-2; v_gene: TRBV5-1; CDR3aa: CASSLDLRGITGELFF; CDR3nt: TGCGCCAGCAGCTTGGATCTCAGGGGAATCACCGGGGAGCTGTTTTTT
d_gene: .; abundance: few; j_gene: TRBJ1-1; v_gene: TRBV7-8; CDR3aa: CASSLARGERKNTEAFF; CDR3nt: TGTGCCAGCAGCTTAGCACGCGGCGAGAGAAAGAACACTGAAGCTTTCTTT
d_gene: .; abundance: few; j_gene: TRBJ2-6; v_gene: TRBV5-1; CDR3aa: CASSLQAGEGSGANVLTF; CDR3nt: TGCGCCAGCAGCTTGCAGGCCGGTGAGGGCTCTGGGGCCAACGTCCTGACTTTC
d_gene: .; abundance: .; j_gene: TRBJ2-7; v_gene: TRBV9; CDR3aa: CASSPRVADSYEQYF; CDR3nt: TGTGCCAGCAGCCCCCGGGTAGCGGACTCCTACGAGCAGTACTTC
d_gene: .; abundance: .; j_gene: TRBJ2-7; v_gene: TRBV13; CDR3aa: CASSRGNYEQYF; CDR3nt: TGTGCCAGCTCGAGGGGGAATTACGAGCAGTACTTC
d_gene: TRBD1; abundance: .; j_gene: TRBJ2-1; v_gene: TRBV5-1; CDR3aa: CASSLAGAGGYNEQFF; CDR3nt: TGCGCCAGCAGCTTGGCCGGGGCAGGGGGATACAATGAGCAGTTCTTC
d_gene: .; abundance: .; j_gene: TRBJ2-2; v_gene: TRBV5-1; CDR3aa: CASSPGGTENTGELFF; CDR3nt: TGCGCCAGCAGCCCGGGGGGGACAGAGAACACCGGGGAGCTGTTTTTT
d_gene: TRBD1; abundance: once; j_gene: TRBJ1-1; v_gene: TRBV7-9; CDR3aa: CASSPRGRGRATEAFF; CDR3nt: TGTGCCAGCAGCCCGAGGGGCAGGGGGCGGGCCACTGAAGCTTTCTTT
d_gene: .; abundance: .; j_gene: TRBJ2-4; v_gene: TRBV19; CDR3aa: CASSIGGAGENIQYF; CDR3nt: TGTGCCAGTAGTATAGGGGGTGCAGGGGAAAACATTCAGTACTTC
d_gene: TRBD1; abundance: .; j_gene: TRBJ2-7; v_gene: TRBV11-2; CDR3aa: CASSLVGQGGWEQYF; CDR3nt: TGTGCCAGCAGCTTAGTAGGACAGGGTGGCTGGGAGCAGTACTTC
d_gene: TRBD2; abundance: .; j_gene: TRBJ2-1; v_gene: TRBV5-1; CDR3aa: CASSLMLTGGNEQFF; CDR3nt: TGCGCCAGCAGCTTGATGTTAACGGGGGGCAATGAGCAGTTCTTC
d_gene: TRBD1; abundance: .; j_gene: TRBJ2-5; v_gene: TRBV7-2; CDR3aa: CASSLASGGLETQYF; CDR3nt: TGTGCCAGCAGCTTAGCGTCAGGGGGCTTGGAGACCCAGTACTTC
d_gene: .; abundance: .; j_gene: TRBJ1-5; v_gene: TRBV2; CDR3aa: CASTQGGAGQPQHF; CDR3nt: TGTGCCAGCACCCAAGGGGGGGCTGGTCAGCCCCAGCATTTT
d_gene: TRBD1; abundance: .; j_gene: TRBJ2-1; v_gene: TRBV5-1; CDR3aa: CASSHRDRDVNEQFF; CDR3nt: TGCGCCAGCAGCCACCGGGACAGAGATGTCAATGAGCAGTTCTTC
d_gene: .; abundance: .; j_gene: TRBJ1-5; v_gene: TRBV5-8; CDR3aa: CASSSGRGQPQHF; CDR3nt: TGTGCCAGCAGCTCGGGGAGGGGACAGCCCCAGCATTTT
d_gene: .; abundance: few; j_gene: TRBJ1-6; v_gene: TRBV19; CDR3aa: CASSMLREGNSPLHF; CDR3nt: TGTGCCAGTAGTATGCTCAGGGAAGGAAATTCACCCCTCCACTTT
d_gene: TRBD1; abundance: .; j_gene: TRBJ2-2; v_gene: TRBV4-1; CDR3aa: CASSQGQSDTGELFF; CDR3nt: TGCGCCAGCAGCCAGGGACAGTCAGACACCGGGGAGCTGTTTTTT
d_gene: .; abundance: few; j_gene: TRBJ2-1; v_gene: TRBV5-1; CDR3aa: CASSLLENEQFF; CDR3nt: TGCGCCAGCAGCTTGCTGGAGAATGAGCAGTTCTTC
d_gene: .; abundance: .; j_gene: TRBJ2-1; v_gene: TRBV7-9; CDR3aa: CASSSGPTYNEQFF; CDR3nt: TGTGCCAGCAGCTCCGGTCCCACCTACAATGAGCAGTTCTTC
d_gene: .; abundance: .; j_gene: TRBJ1-4; v_gene: TRBV6-1; CDR3aa: CASSEGRWAQAIEKLFF; CDR3nt: TGTGCCAGCAGTGAAGGAAGATGGGCCCAGGCTATAGAAAAACTGTTTTTT
d_gene: .; abundance: .; j_gene: TRBJ2-7; v_gene: TRBV2; CDR3aa: CASSTVQFYEQYF; CDR3nt: TGTGCCAGCAGCACCGTCCAGTTTTACGAGCAGTACTTC
d_gene: .; abundance: .; j_gene: TRBJ1-3; v_gene: TRBV6-1; CDR3aa: CASMVGALSGNTIYF; CDR3nt: TGTGCCAGCATGGTGGGGGCGCTCTCTGGAAACACCATATATTTT